Listed below are T cell receptor beta chains from one sample, sequenced in a study of cytomegalovirus exposure and HLA in healthy donors. The repertoire was sequenced with immunoSEQ multiplex PCR; TCRdb's copy has only in-frame clones and lacks some. The data contain fewer than 150,000 clones, approximately 83% of them seen just once; the ten biggest clones take up 3.1%. The sequencing sample was made of PBMCs. Source of these receptors: a man aged 35 to 55 in good health and CMV-seronegative. The conserved cysteine and the conserved F or W are not part of the CDR3 here.

j_call: TRBJ2-5
v_call: TRBV18
cdr3_aa: ASSPRDAGGWETQY

j_call: TRBJ2-7
v_call: TRBV2
cdr3_aa: ASRLGTSGNYEQY

j_call: TRBJ2-5
v_call: TRBV7-7
cdr3_aa: ASSDPWRAGMAGQETQY

j_call: TRBJ1-3
v_call: TRBV6-5
cdr3_aa: ASSYDNGGNGNTIY

j_call: TRBJ2-2
v_call: TRBV30
cdr3_aa: AWSVNTGELF

j_call: TRBJ2-4
v_call: TRBV5-1
cdr3_aa: ASSLAGVRTGGKNIQY

j_call: TRBJ1-2
v_call: TRBV28
cdr3_aa: ASSFVGGGGYT

j_call: TRBJ2-7
v_call: TRBV27
cdr3_aa: ASSFGQGNEQY

j_call: TRBJ2-7
v_call: TRBV7-2
cdr3_aa: ASSLVPGSGEQY

j_call: TRBJ1-6
v_call: TRBV6-1
cdr3_aa: ASSPTGNSPLH

j_call: TRBJ2-7
v_call: TRBV9
cdr3_aa: ASSGAGGRYEQY

j_call: TRBJ1-2
v_call: TRBV7-9
cdr3_aa: ASSLAGGPYGYT

j_call: TRBJ1-2
v_call: TRBV30
cdr3_aa: AWSVLYYGYT

j_call: TRBJ2-3
v_call: TRBV30
cdr3_aa: AWKTGGDTQY

j_call: TRBJ2-5
v_call: TRBV19
cdr3_aa: ASSIQGRETQY

j_call: TRBJ2-5
v_call: TRBV7-9
cdr3_aa: ASRSTRLGLQETQY

j_call: TRBJ2-6
v_call: TRBV7-8
cdr3_aa: ASSFLAGVFSGANVLT

j_call: TRBJ2-7
v_call: TRBV11-2
cdr3_aa: ASSITSSYEQY

j_call: TRBJ2-6
v_call: TRBV9
cdr3_aa: ASSVVGTGASGANVLT

j_call: TRBJ1-1
v_call: TRBV28
cdr3_aa: ASSLGTALNTEAF

j_call: TRBJ2-5
v_call: TRBV19
cdr3_aa: ASSMGGETQY

j_call: TRBJ2-2
v_call: TRBV5-4
cdr3_aa: ASSFRNAGGRELF

j_call: TRBJ2-7
v_call: TRBV7-9
cdr3_aa: ASSPTSGAFY

j_call: TRBJ2-3
v_call: TRBV9
cdr3_aa: ASSVARDTDTQY

j_call: TRBJ2-7
v_call: TRBV10-3
cdr3_aa: AISALGLAGYPSSYEQY

j_call: TRBJ2-7
v_call: TRBV5-1
cdr3_aa: ASSLAGQGDEQY